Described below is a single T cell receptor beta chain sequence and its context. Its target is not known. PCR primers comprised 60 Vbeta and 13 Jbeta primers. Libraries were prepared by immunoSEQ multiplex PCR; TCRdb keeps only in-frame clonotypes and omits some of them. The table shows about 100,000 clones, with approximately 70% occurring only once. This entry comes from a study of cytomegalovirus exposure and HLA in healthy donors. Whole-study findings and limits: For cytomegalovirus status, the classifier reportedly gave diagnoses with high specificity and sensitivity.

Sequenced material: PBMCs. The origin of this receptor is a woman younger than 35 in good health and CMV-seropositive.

CDR3 loop: CASTLAGRRNEKLFF. CDR3 in DNA: TGTGCCAGCACCCTGGCAGGGCGGCGAAATGAAAAACTGTTTTTT. The chain carries TRBV28 and TRBJ1-4; weak D call: TRBD1 (5 bases). Trimming shortened V by 7 bases and J by 5 bases, and 17 bases separated the two germline ends. CDR3 size: 15 residues. Germline lookup yields CDR1 MDHEN and CDR2 SYDVKM.